Sequencing of this T cell receptor (beta chain) was carried out in a study of metastatic and nonmetastatic thyroid tumors. No treatment of any kind had been given to any patient before thyroid surgery. V lost 0 bases and J lost 2, with 14 bases in between. The CDR3 has 15 residues. CDR1 and CDR2 from the germline V gene are GTSNPN and SVGIG (reference sequence). This clone was observed at least ten times. TCRdb re-called the PCR reads via MiXCR. The data show roughly 19,000 clones, about 23% seen once. This TCR was recovered from a male donor with papillary thyroid cancer or a benign thyroid nodule (not recorded which). Some clones in this sample may be carry-over from other donors' samples. The specimen was tumor tissue. This chain uses TRBV30 with TRBJ2-7, with no clear D. The CDR3 nucleotides read TGTGCCTGGAGTGTACGGTTGGAGTTAACCTACGAGCAGTACTTC. Translating it yields CAWSVRLELTYEQYF.